The present T cell receptor (beta chain) was sequenced within a study of T cell responses to AZD1222 COVID-19 vaccine. On the study more broadly: Some second doses came at about 4 weeks and others at about 12 weeks; these were pooled. Study-level results: At study baseline, merely five or six AZD1222 recipients were seropositive. The donors showed a predominance of white British ancestry and of females, with possible underestimation of clonal diversity.

The protocol was immunoSEQ multiplex PCR, while the TCRdb copy is restricted to in-frame clones and leaves out a portion. The table includes fewer than 130,000 clones, under 95% detected once. In regard to this clone: Its antigen is unidentified.

Trimming shortened V by 0 bases and J by 0 bases, and 3 bases separated the two germline ends. There are 14 residues in the CDR3. Germline V gives CDR1 SGHRS, CDR2 YFSETQ. The chain carries TRBV5-1 and TRBJ1-4; D remains ambiguous. The input for sequencing was peripheral blood, taken on day 0 of AZD1222 vaccination. The TCR sequence derives from an adult in good health. The CDR3 bases are TGCGCCAGCAGCTTGGACACAACTAATGAAAAACTGTTTTTT. It encodes CASSLDTTNEKLFF.